This entry lists 14 T cell receptor beta chains sequenced from one sample in a study of CD8 T cells in ankylosing spondylitis. In TCRdb, the 5' RACE reads were re-called with MiXCR into one record per CDR3 protein. Among roughly 180,000 distinct CDR3 sequences, about 13% were seen once, and the ten largest hold more than 15%. The sequenced material came from blood, either unsorted or a sorted T cell fraction (not recorded which). These receptors all come from a male donor with ankylosing spondylitis or in good health (not recorded which).

This clonotype has ten or more counts. The chain uses TRBV12-3 or TRBV12-4 and TRBJ2-1; TRBD2 aligns across 9 bases. This CDR3 comprises 15 residues. The V and J ends lost 6 bases and 6 bases, in that order; junction bases with no gene match: 9. CDR3 in DNA: TGTGCCAGCAGGGCCGGGACTAGCTACCTCAATGAGCAGTTCTTC. Protein sequence: CASRAGTSYLNEQFF.

This chain connects TRBV20-1 to TRBJ2-7; D may be TRBD1 or TRBD2 (5 bases each). This CDR3 has 12 amino acids. CDR1 and CDR2 from the germline V gene are DFQATT and SNEGSKA (reference sequence). The V and J ends lost 3 bases and 2 bases respectively, with 8 bases between them. CDR3 region: CSARGVPYEQYF. In DNA form, the CDR3 reads TGCAGTGCTAGGGGGGTCCCCTACGAGCAGTACTTC.

This clonotype has only a few counts. The chain is built from TRBV12-5 and TRBJ2-1; the D is unclear. With 2 bases removed from V and 12 bases from J, the gap between germline ends came to 20 bases. From germline, CDR1 is LGHNT and CDR2 FRNRAP. This CDR3 is built from 15 residues. Written as DNA, the CDR3 is TGTGCTAGTGGTTTGACAATATCCTGGGGAAGCAGGCAGTTCTTC. Its protein is CASGLTISWGSRQFF.

At least ten counts were recorded for this clonotype. The chain carries TRBV15 and TRBJ1-5; TRBD1 agrees at 7 bases. CDR3 length equals 13 residues. With 5 bases clipped from V and 4 bases from J, the junction kept 2 bases outside the gene matches. Germline CDR1 and CDR2: LNHNV and YYDKDF (reference sequence). The CDR3 is CATSGTENQPQHF. The DNA for the CDR3 is TGTGCCACCAGCGGGACAGAGAATCAGCCCCAGCATTTT.

This clonotype was recorded a few times. The chain combines TRBV7-9 with TRBJ2-7; D is possibly TRBD2 (6 bases). This CDR3 contains 15 residues. V lost 8 bases, J lost 5 bases, and 22 bases lay in between. Per germline, CDR1 SEHNR and CDR2 FQNEAQ (reference sequence). CDR3 DNA: TGTGCCAGCCAAGAAATGGGACTCCCCGAGGACGAGCAGTACTTC. This gives the protein CASQEMGLPEDEQYF.

The CDR3 loop reads CASSHLLAGVVEQFF. The DNA of the CDR3 is TGTGCCAGCAGCCACCTACTAGCGGGAGTGGTTGAGCAGTTCTTC. The genes are TRBV7-9 and TRBJ2-1, with 11 nucleotides matching TRBD2. The CDR3 extends over 15 amino acids. Trimming took 5 bases from V and 9 from J; bases not matched to a gene: 9. Germline V gene lookup returns CDR1 SEHNR and CDR2 FQNEAQ (reference sequence).

This clonotype was picked up a small number of times. V usage is TRBV5-4 and J usage is TRBJ2-7; D might be TRBD1 (6 bases). Germline CDR1 and CDR2: SGHNT and YYREEE (reference sequence). The germline V and J ends were trimmed by 1 base and 5 bases, with 10 bases remaining between them. The CDR3 has 13 residues. CDR3 nucleotides: TGTGCCAGCAGCTTGTGGGGGCAGGACGAGCAGTACTTC. It codes for CASSLWGQDEQYF.

V and J are TRBV12-5 and TRBJ2-1; the match to TRBD1 covers 7 bases. CDR1 and CDR2 (germline): LGHNT, FRNRAP. Trimming at V came to 5 bases and at J to 9 bases, leaving 10 bases not matched to a gene. This CDR3 has 14 residues. The CDR3 nucleotides are TGTGCTAGTGGTCGGGTAGGGGGCTGGGGTGAGCAGTTCTTC. As protein: CASGRVGGWGEQFF.

This clonotype was found a few times. V usage is TRBV12-3 or TRBV12-4 and J usage is TRBJ2-5, with D perhaps matching TRBD2 (6 bases). Trimming removed 5 bases at V and 1 base at J, with 14 bases between. The CDR3 extends over 15 amino acids. CDR3 DNA sequence: TGTGCCAGCAGTACGATCGGGGGTCCCCAAGAGACCCAGTACTTC. It specifies CASSTIGGPQETQYF.

CDR3 loop: CASSNTGTGYEQYF. The CDR3 DNA follows: TGTGCCAGCAGCAACACCGGGACAGGGTACGAGCAGTACTTC. The chain couples TRBV6-1 to TRBJ2-7, with 9 positions matching TRBD1. Per the germline V gene, CDR1 is MNHNS and CDR2 is SASEGT. After removal of 6 bases from V and 4 bases from J, the junction contained 7 bases not matched to a gene. The length of the CDR3 is 14 residues.

The chain has TRBV4-1 and TRBJ1-1; D gene uncertain. The germline V gene encodes CDR1 MGHRA and CDR2 YSYEKL. Trimming left V 0 bases short and J 1 base short, with 9 bases between. This CDR3 is built from 15 residues. The CDR3 spells CASSQEFTENTEAFF. The CDR3 nucleotides are TGCGCCAGCAGCCAAGAGTTCACGGAGAACACTGAAGCTTTCTTT.

This clonotype was counted only a few times. The gene calls are TRBV27 and TRBJ2-1; perhaps TRBD2 as D (6 bases). The V and J ends lost 0 bases and 0 bases respectively, with 9 bases between them. Germline loops: CDR1 MNHEY, CDR2 SMNVEV (reference sequence). The CDR3 contains 16 residues. CDR3 in DNA: TGTGCCAGCAGTTTATCCGTAGCGGACTCCTACAATGAGCAGTTCTTC. It codes for CASSLSVADSYNEQFF.

This clonotype was seen at least ten times. The chain couples TRBV30 to TRBJ2-1, with D perhaps being TRBD1 or TRBD2 (7 bases each). The germline CDR1 and CDR2 sequences are GTSNPN and SVGIG (reference sequence). CDR3 length equals 14 residues. V was shortened by 8 bases and J by 3 bases, with 17 bases between the two germline ends. Written as DNA, the CDR3 is TGTGCCCGGGGCTCAGGGGGGGACTACAATGAGCAGTTCTTC. Encoded protein: CARGSGGDYNEQFF.

The chain carries TRBV30 and TRBJ2-3; a weak D match, TRBD2 (7 bases). The CDR3 loop spans 15 amino acids. Germline V gives CDR1 GTSNPN, CDR2 SVGIG (reference sequence). Trimming shortened V by 3 bases and J by 1 base, and 14 bases separated the two germline ends. DNA of the CDR3: TGTGCCTGGAGCTCAGGGGCGGGGGGCACAGATACGCAGTATTTT. As protein: CAWSSGAGGTDTQYF.